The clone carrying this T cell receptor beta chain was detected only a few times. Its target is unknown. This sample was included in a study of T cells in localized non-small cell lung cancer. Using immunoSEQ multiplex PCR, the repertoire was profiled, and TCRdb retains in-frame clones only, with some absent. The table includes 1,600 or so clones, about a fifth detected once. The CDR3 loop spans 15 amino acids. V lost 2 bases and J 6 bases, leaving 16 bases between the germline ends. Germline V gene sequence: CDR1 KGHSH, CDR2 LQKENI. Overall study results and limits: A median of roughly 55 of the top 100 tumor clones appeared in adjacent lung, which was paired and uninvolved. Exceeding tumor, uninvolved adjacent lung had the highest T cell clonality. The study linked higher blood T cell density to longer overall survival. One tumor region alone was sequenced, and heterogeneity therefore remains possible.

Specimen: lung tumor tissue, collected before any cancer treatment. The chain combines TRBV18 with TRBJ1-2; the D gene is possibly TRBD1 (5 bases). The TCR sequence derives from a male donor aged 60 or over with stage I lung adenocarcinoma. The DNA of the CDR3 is TGTGCCAGCTCACCAACGGCGGGAAGAGGGGATGGCTACACCTTC. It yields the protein CASSPTAGRGDGYTF.